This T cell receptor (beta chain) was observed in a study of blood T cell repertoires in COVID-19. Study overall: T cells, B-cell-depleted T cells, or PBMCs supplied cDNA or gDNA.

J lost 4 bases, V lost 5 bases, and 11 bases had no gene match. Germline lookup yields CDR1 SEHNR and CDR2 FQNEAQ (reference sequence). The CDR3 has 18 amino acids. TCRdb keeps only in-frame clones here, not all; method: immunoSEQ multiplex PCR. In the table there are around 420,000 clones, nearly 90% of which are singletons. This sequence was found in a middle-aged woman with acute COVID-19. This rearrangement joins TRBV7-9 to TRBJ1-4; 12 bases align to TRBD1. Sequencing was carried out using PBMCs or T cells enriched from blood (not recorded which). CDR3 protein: CASSLGQGAFNGNEKLFF. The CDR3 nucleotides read TGTGCCAGCAGCCTGGGACAGGGGGCGTTTAACGGTAATGAAAAACTGTTTTTT.